This T cell receptor beta chain was sequenced for a study of T-cell memory formation after mild COVID-19. At the level of the study: Most TCR clusters belonged to a single donor.

V dropped 7 bases and J dropped 2 bases, with 21 bases sitting between them. Germline CDR1 is MNHEY and CDR2 is SVGEGT. The length of the CDR3 is 16 residues. UMIs and sample barcodes were carried by the TCR alpha and TCR beta cDNA libraries that 5'RACE produced using constant-segment primers. MiXCR, applied by TCRdb to the 5' RACE reads, yields one record per CDR3 protein. The sample holds a few hundred thousand distinct CDR3 sequences; 25% to 30% are singletons and the top ten take approximately 15%. Study results and limitations: A balance of CD4 and CD8 characterized clones contracting day 15 to 85, whereas later expanders leaned CD4+. Clonal second-wave expansions that peaked on day 37 had unconfirmed SARS-CoV-2 specificity.

This clonotype occurred once. Its antigen is unidentified. This TCR was recovered from an adult woman who had mild COVID-19 (a few samples of this study predate the infection). Cell type and time point are not known. The chain uses TRBV6-2 or TRBV6-3 and TRBJ2-7; perhaps TRBD2 as D (6 bases). Sequences were obtained from PBMCs or a T cell subset sorted from them (not recorded which). CDR3 sequence reads: CASTPRGKFSPYEQYF. The DNA of the CDR3 is TGTGCCAGCACCCCACGGGGGAAGTTTTCACCCTACGAGCAGTACTTC.